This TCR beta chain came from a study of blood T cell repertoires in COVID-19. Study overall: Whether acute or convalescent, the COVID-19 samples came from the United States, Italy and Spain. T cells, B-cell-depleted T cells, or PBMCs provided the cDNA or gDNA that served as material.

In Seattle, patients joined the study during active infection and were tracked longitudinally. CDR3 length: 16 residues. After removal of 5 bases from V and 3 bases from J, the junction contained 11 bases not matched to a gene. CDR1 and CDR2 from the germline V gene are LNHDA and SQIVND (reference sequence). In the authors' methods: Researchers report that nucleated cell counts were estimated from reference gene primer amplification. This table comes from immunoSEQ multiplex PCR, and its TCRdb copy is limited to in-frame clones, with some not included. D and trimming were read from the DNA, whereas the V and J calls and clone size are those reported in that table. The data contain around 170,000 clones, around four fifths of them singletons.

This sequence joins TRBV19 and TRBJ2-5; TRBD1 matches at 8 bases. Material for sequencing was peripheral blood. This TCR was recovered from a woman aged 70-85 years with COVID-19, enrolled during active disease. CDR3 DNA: TGTGCCAGTAGTTCCTCGACAGGGGCCGCGAAAGAGACCCAGTACTTC. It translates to CASSSSTGAAKETQYF.